This is a list of T cell receptor beta chains from one sample in a study of metastatic and nonmetastatic thyroid tumors. TCRdb used MiXCR to call clones anew from the PCR reads. The sample includes about 85,000 clones, approximately 9% of them seen just once. Sequenced: blood. The receptors originated from a female donor with papillary thyroid cancer or a benign thyroid nodule (not recorded which). Some clones in this sample may be carry-over from other donors' samples. Each CDR3 is given with its conserved first and last residue. Clone size is shown for a subset of rows, as once, few, many or a class of expanded clone.

16 TRBV4-2 many CASSQDLAGGTDTQYF
15 TRBV6-1 medium-sized CASSEAGSEHYGYTF
16 TRBV12-3/TRBV12-4 many CASSLAGGANTGELFF
15 TRBV12-3/TRBV12-4 NA CASSLEAGVSNEQFF
13 TRBV3-1 many CASSLREDYEQYF
14 TRBV6-1 many CASSEAAENEKLFF
15 TRBV6-1 NA CASSKQVTHTGELFF
13 TRBV3-1 many CASSHSQGAIQFF
14 TRBV10-1 many CASRTRARYQPQHF
16 TRBV28 few CASSSSGRGYTDMQYF
15 TRBV3-1 NA CASSQVTGGVYGYTF
14 TRBV12-3/TRBV12-4 many CASRGTGNTGELFF
14 TRBV7-9 many CASIPVSASDEQFF
14 TRBV7-8 NA CATNPLRSLYGYTF
14 TRBV6-1 many CASSYRGQSTEAFF
14 TRBV5-6 many CASSPGGWGEKLFF
15 TRBV2 many CASSKRGASTDTQYF
15 TRBV24-1 many CATSDNRDGDNEQFF
16 TRBV6-1 many CASSKTGGARNSPLHF
15 TRBV19 many CASRHDRDGNQPQHF
13 TRBV2 NA CASSDFSTDTQYF
15 TRBV20-1 many CSARASGTGGSGYTF
15 TRBV27 many CASSSYRDHTDTQYF
14 TRBV6-4 many CASSDGQGKNIQYF
14 TRBV9 many CASSERTGGSPLHF
15 TRBV5-1 once CASSPPRGGQSKQYF
16 TRBV19 many CASSLAGGSTTYEQYF